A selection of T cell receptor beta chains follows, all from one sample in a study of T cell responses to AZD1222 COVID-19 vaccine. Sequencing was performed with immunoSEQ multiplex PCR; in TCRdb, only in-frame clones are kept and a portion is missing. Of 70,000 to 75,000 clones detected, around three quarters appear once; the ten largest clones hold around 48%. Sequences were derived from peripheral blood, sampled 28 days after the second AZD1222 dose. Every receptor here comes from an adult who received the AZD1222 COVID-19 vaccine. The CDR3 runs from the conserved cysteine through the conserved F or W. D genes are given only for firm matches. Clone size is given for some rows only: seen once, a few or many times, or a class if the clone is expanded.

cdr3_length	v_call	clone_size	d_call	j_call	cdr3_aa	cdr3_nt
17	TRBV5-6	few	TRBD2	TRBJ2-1	CASSLETSGRVYNEQFF	TGTGCCAGCAGCTTGGAGACTAGCGGGAGGGTCTACAATGAGCAGTTCTTC
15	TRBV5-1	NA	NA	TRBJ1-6	CASSDRDIYNSPLHF	TGCGCCAGCAGCGACCGGGACATCTATAATTCACCCCTCCACTTT
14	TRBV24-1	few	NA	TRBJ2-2	CATMGASGTGELFF	TGTGCCACCATGGGAGCGTCAGGCACCGGGGAGCTGTTTTTT
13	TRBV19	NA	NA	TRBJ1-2	CASGAPTLVGYTF	TGTGCCAGTGGGGCACCGACTCTGGTCGGCTACACCTTC
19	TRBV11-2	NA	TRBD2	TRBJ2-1	CASSFPVDRGLAGGNEQFF	TGTGCCAGCAGCTTCCCGGTGGACAGGGGACTAGCGGGAGGCAATGAGCAGTTCTTC
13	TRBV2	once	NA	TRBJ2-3	CATTTRRTDTQYF	TGTGCCACTACGACTCGGCGCACAGATACGCAGTATTTT
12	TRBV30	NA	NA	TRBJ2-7	CAWGGWLAEQYF	TGTGCCTGGGGTGGGTGGCTGGCCGAGCAGTACTTC
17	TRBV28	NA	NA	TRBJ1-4	CASSLYSEGTTNEKLFF	TGTGCCAGCAGTTTATACTCCGAGGGTACAACTAATGAAAAACTGTTTTTT
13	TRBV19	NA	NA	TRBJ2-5	CASSIAVQETQYF	TGTGCCAGTAGTATAGCGGTACAAGAGACCCAGTACTTC
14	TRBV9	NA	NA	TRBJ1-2	CASSVGTNNYGYTF	TGTGCCAGCAGCGTAGGGACAAACAACTATGGCTACACCTTC
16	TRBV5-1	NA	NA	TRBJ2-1	CASSESQGGLYNEQFF	TGCGCCAGCAGCGAATCCCAGGGGGGCCTGTACAATGAGCAGTTCTTC